This is a list of T cell receptor beta chains from one sample in a study of blood T cell repertoires in COVID-19. Assay used: immunoSEQ multiplex PCR; TCRdb lists only in-frame clones, some missing. The sample has some 70,000 clones, roughly 91% seen once. Sequenced sample: peripheral blood. These receptors were taken from a man aged 35-49 years with COVID-19, enrolled during active disease. Both conserved end residues are part of each CDR3. D genes are given only for firm matches. The size of a clone is reported for some rows only, either as once, few or many, or as a class for expanded clones.

clone_size,v_call,j_call,d_call,cdr3_nt,cdr3_aa
.,TRBV30,TRBJ1-4,TRBD1,TGTGCCTGGGCTCAGGGGGCGGCTGAAAAACTGTTTTTT,CAWAQGAAEKLFF
.,TRBV5-1,TRBJ2-7,TRBD1,TGCGCCAGCAGCCCAGGACAGGGCCTCGGATACGAGCAGTACTTC,CASSPGQGLGYEQYF
.,TRBV2,TRBJ2-1,.,TGTGCCAGTGAACTAGCTGGAGACAATGAGCAGTTCTTC,CASELAGDNEQFF
.,TRBV7-9,TRBJ2-7,TRBD1,TGTGCCAGCACCCTCGGGACAGGGCCCTACGAGCAGTACTTC,CASTLGTGPYEQYF
.,TRBV6-5,TRBJ1-5,.,TGTGCCAGCAGTTACCAGACAAATCCGGGAGGGCAGCCCCAGCATTTT,CASSYQTNPGGQPQHF
.,TRBV30,TRBJ1-5,TRBD1,TGTGCCTGGAGTCATGAAACAGGGGTTCAGCCCCAGCATTTT,CAWSHETGVQPQHF
once,TRBV10-1,TRBJ2-3,TRBD2,TGCGCCAGCAGCGCCGGACTAGCGGGGGGGCCAGCTAGCACAGATACGCAGTATTTT,CASSAGLAGGPASTDTQYF
.,TRBV6-4,TRBJ1-1,TRBD1,TGTGCCAGCAGTGACGGGACAGGGGGTAAGGCTTTCTTT,CASSDGTGGKAFF
.,TRBV19,TRBJ2-7,.,TGTGCCAGTAGCGACAGAACCTACGAGCAGTACTTC,CASSDRTYEQYF
.,TRBV25-1,TRBJ1-6,TRBD1,TGTGCCAGCAGTGAATCCCGGACAGGGGGAACTTCACCCCTCCACTTT,CASSESRTGGTSPLHF
.,TRBV28,TRBJ1-6,TRBD1,TGTGCCAGCAACAGGGGCGATTATAATTCACCCCTCCACTTT,CASNRGDYNSPLHF
.,TRBV20-1,TRBJ2-3,.,TGCAGTGCTAGTGGGGGCCTTAGCACAGATACGCAGTATTTT,CSASGGLSTDTQYF
.,TRBV2,TRBJ1-2,.,TGTGCCAGCAGCCACAGATTACGAACCGAGGGTGGCTACACCTTC,CASSHRLRTEGGYTF
.,TRBV6-1,TRBJ1-6,.,TGTGCCAGCAGTGAACTTCCGAGCTCCTATAATTCACCCCTCCACTTT,CASSELPSSYNSPLHF
once,TRBV30,TRBJ1-2,TRBD1,TGTGCCTGGAGTGAACAGGGGGCGGGTGGCTACACCTTC,CAWSEQGAGGYTF
.,TRBV4-1,TRBJ2-1,TRBD2,TGCGCCAGCAGCCGCTCCCCGGGACTACTTACAAGCTCCTACAATGAGCAGTTCTTC,CASSRSPGLLTSSYNEQFF
once,TRBV5-1,TRBJ2-3,.,TGCGCCAGCAGCTTGTTGGGGGGTGCTAGCACAGATACGCAGTATTTT,CASSLLGGASTDTQYF
.,TRBV5-1,TRBJ2-3,.,TGCGCCAGCAGCCCCAGGGGAAATACGCAGTATTTT,CASSPRGNTQYF
few,TRBV2,TRBJ1-2,.,TGTGCCAGCAGTGAAGCGCGTCACGGCTACACCTTC,CASSEARHGYTF
.,TRBV4-2,TRBJ2-7,TRBD1,TGTGCCAGCAGCCTCAAAACGGGGCGGGACAGGGTCCACGAGCAGTACTTC,CASSLKTGRDRVHEQYF
once,TRBV5-1,TRBJ1-1,TRBD1,TGCGCCAGCAGCCCCTGGGGTGGGACAGAGAACACTGAAGCTTTCTTT,CASSPWGGTENTEAFF
medium-sized,TRBV20-1,TRBJ2-1,.,TGCAGTGCTAGTACAGGCACCGGGCCTAATGAGCAGTTCTTC,CSASTGTGPNEQFF
.,TRBV6-5,TRBJ2-1,TRBD2,TGTGCCTGCAGGAGTAGCGGGGGGGTGAATGAGCAGTTCTTC,CACRSSGGVNEQFF
.,TRBV2,TRBJ1-6,.,TGTGCCAGCATTTTCACAGGCGATTCACCCCTCCACTTT,CASIFTGDSPLHF
.,TRBV3-1/TRBV3-2,TRBJ2-1,.,TGTGCCAGCAGCCAGGGGGGGGGCCTACAGGAGCAGTTCTTC,CASSQGGGLQEQFF
.,TRBV6-5,TRBJ1-1,.,TGTGCCAGCAGTTACTCGCTTCCTACCGACACTGAAGCTTTCTTT,CASSYSLPTDTEAFF
.,TRBV30,TRBJ2-7,TRBD1,TGTGCCTGGAATCCCAGGACAGGGATAAGGTACGAGCAGTACTTC,CAWNPRTGIRYEQYF
.,TRBV28,TRBJ2-3,TRBD1,TGTGCCAGCACCACAGGGGGGACAAACACAGATACGCAGTATTTT,CASTTGGTNTDTQYF
.,TRBV4-2,TRBJ2-3,TRBD2,TGTGCCAGCAGCCCGGGGGGTTTCGGCGGCACAGATACGCAGTATTTT,CASSPGGFGGTDTQYF
.,TRBV12-1,TRBJ1-2,.,TGTGCCAGCAGCCCTGGAGTAAGCTACACCTTC,CASSPGVSYTF
.,TRBV28,TRBJ1-5,TRBD1,TGTGCCCACGCCCCCGACAGGGGAAGCAATCAGCCCCAGCATTTT,CAHAPDRGSNQPQHF
.,TRBV4-1,TRBJ1-6,.,TGCGCCAGCAGCCAAGAAAGGGGGATGAATTCACCCCTCCACTTT,CASSQERGMNSPLHF
.,TRBV19,TRBJ2-2,TRBD1,TGTGCCAGTAGTATAGAGAGAACAGGGGTTTATTCCGGGGAGCTGTTTTTT,CASSIERTGVYSGELFF
.,TRBV30,TRBJ1-2,TRBD1,TGTGCCTGGAGTGGGACAGGGGGCTTCAATGGCTACACCTTC,CAWSGTGGFNGYTF
.,TRBV3-1/TRBV3-2,TRBJ1-4,.,TGTGCCAGCAGCCAAAGAGGGGGTGAAAAACTGTTTTTT,CASSQRGGEKLFF
.,TRBV3-1/TRBV3-2,TRBJ2-1,TRBD2,TGTGCCAGCAGCCAACTAGCGGGGGGTTTCGATGAGCAGTTCTTC,CASSQLAGGFDEQFF
.,TRBV5-6,TRBJ1-5,TRBD1,TGTGCCAGCAGCTCGGGACAGACGAGGGCCCAGCATTTT,CASSSGQTRAQHF
few,TRBV6-5,TRBJ2-7,.,TGTGCCAGCAGTTACTCCGGGAATCCCTCTCTCGAGCAGTACTTC,CASSYSGNPSLEQYF
.,TRBV9,TRBJ2-1,TRBD2,TGTGCCAGCAGCGTGGCGGGGGGGCCCAATGAGCAGTTCTTC,CASSVAGGPNEQFF
.,TRBV9,TRBJ1-1,.,TGTGCCAGCAGCGTAGACTTTGAGAACACTGAAGCTTTCTTT,CASSVDFENTEAFF
.,TRBV6-5,TRBJ2-7,.,TGTGCCAGCAGCGGTCTCTCAGGGGTCGGCGAGCAGTACTTC,CASSGLSGVGEQYF
.,TRBV18,TRBJ1-5,.,TGTGCCAGCTCAGGGGCAGGTGATAGCAATCAGCCCCAGCATTTT,CASSGAGDSNQPQHF
.,TRBV30,TRBJ2-1,TRBD2,TGTGCCTGGACACCTGGCGGGGGGCCCTACAATGAGCAGTTCTTC,CAWTPGGGPYNEQFF
.,TRBV10-3,TRBJ1-5,.,TGTGCCATCAGTGCTGGGGCCGATCAGCCCCAGCATTTT,CAISAGADQPQHF
.,TRBV6-5,TRBJ1-1,.,TGTGCCAGCAGCTTGCTACACAGCTCGAACACTGAAGCTTTCTTT,CASSLLHSSNTEAFF
.,TRBV30,TRBJ1-2,.,TGTGCCTGGGCCCGGGACTCCTCCTATGGCTACACCTTC,CAWARDSSYGYTF
.,TRBV19,TRBJ1-1,.,TGTGCCAGTAGCGTCTCTATCGGGGGGGCGAACACTGAAGCTTTCTTT,CASSVSIGGANTEAFF
.,TRBV5-1,TRBJ2-3,TRBD2,TGCGCCAGCAGCTTGGGGCCGGAAGCGGGGGGCACAGATACGCAGTATTTT,CASSLGPEAGGTDTQYF
once,TRBV12-3/TRBV12-4,TRBJ2-5,.,TGTGCCAGCAGTTTAGTCGGGATCCAGACCCAGTACTTC,CASSLVGIQTQYF
.,TRBV29-1,TRBJ2-1,TRBD2,TGCAGCGTTGACCCTAGCGGGGGGACCTACAATGAGCAGTTCTTC,CSVDPSGGTYNEQFF
.,TRBV20-1,TRBJ2-5,.,TGCAGTGCTAGAGATCGGGGGACCCAGTACTTC,CSARDRGTQYF
.,TRBV7-9,TRBJ2-2,.,TGTGCCAGCAGCTTAATGGGACACACGGCCGGGGAGCTGTTTTTT,CASSLMGHTAGELFF
.,TRBV30,TRBJ2-7,TRBD1,TGTGCCTGGAGTGAGACCGGGACAGGGTCCTACGAGCAGTACTTC,CAWSETGTGSYEQYF
.,TRBV5-6,TRBJ1-5,.,TGTGCCAGCAGCCGGGATAATAGCAATCAGCCCCAGCATTTT,CASSRDNSNQPQHF
.,TRBV19,TRBJ1-2,.,TGTGCCAGTAGTATTTCAGGGCTCGACTATGGCTACACCTTC,CASSISGLDYGYTF
.,TRBV11-2,TRBJ2-5,TRBD1,TGTGCCAGCAGCGCGGGACAGGGGGAAGAGACCCAGTACTTC,CASSAGQGEETQYF